This TCR beta chain appears in the sequencing data of a study of shared clonotypes between healthy human individuals. Regarding the study as a whole: Since donors were few, the genetic and exposure-history diversity represented was limited.

On this clone itself: Its antigen is still unknown.

Methods used by the authors: As immunoSEQ supplied junction-only sequences (without quality scores), filtering differed. Assay used: immunoSEQ multiplex PCR; TCRdb lists only in-frame clones, some missing. From that table come the V and J calls and clone size; the DNA was used to work out D and trimming. Of about 120,000 clones in the sample, around 68% were seen once. The receptor's source is a woman aged 25 to 39 in good health. The sequencing sample was made of memory CD8+ T cells sorted from blood. Stated subset: CD45RO+ cells pooled with CCR7-negative TemRA cells.

The CDR3 DNA follows: TGTGCCAGTAGTATTTGGGGACTTCAGGGCTACACCTTC. Amino acids: CASSIWGLQGYTF. The chain combines TRBV19 with TRBJ1-2; TRBD1 is a possible D gene (5 bases). CDR1 and CDR2 from the germline V gene are LNHDA and SQIVND (reference sequence). CDR3 length: 13 amino acids. V was pared by 3 bases and J by 8 bases, with 13 bases between.